This TCR beta chain was retrieved from a study of shared clonotypes between healthy human individuals. Clones were read by immunoSEQ multiplex PCR, and TCRdb kept only the in-frame ones, dropping some. The table has hundreds of thousands of clones, about 96% seen once. V shed 4 bases and J 7 bases; nucleotides not matched to a gene: 12. Germline V gene sequence: CDR1 SGDLS, CDR2 YYNGEE. The CDR3 consists of 16 residues. Sequences were obtained from naive CD4+ T cells sorted from blood. Documented subset: CD45RA+ positively selected. V and J are TRBV9 and TRBJ2-1; 9 bases map to TRBD2. This sequence originates from a woman under 40 in good health. The DNA for the CDR3 is TGTGCCAGCAGCAACCTTGGAGTAGCGGGAGCGAATGAGCAGTTCTTC. It yields the protein CASSNLGVAGANEQFF.